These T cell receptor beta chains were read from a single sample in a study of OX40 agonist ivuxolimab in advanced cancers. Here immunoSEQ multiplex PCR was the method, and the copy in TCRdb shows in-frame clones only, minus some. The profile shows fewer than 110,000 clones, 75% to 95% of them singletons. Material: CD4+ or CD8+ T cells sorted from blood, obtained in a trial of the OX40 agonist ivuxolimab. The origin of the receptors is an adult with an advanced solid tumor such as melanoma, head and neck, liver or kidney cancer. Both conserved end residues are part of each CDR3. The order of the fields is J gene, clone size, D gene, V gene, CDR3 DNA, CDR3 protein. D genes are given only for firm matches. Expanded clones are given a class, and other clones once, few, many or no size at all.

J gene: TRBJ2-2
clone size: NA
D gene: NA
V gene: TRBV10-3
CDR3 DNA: TGTGCCATCGGAGCCCCGGCCGGGGAGCTGTTTTTT
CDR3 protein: CAIGAPAGELFF

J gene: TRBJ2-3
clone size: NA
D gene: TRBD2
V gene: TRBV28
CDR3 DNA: TGTGCCAGCAAGAGCGGGAGGGCAACAGATACGCAGTATTTT
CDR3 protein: CASKSGRATDTQYF

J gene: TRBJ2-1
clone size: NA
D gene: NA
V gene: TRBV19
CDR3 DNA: TGTGCCAGTAGTCTGTTTCGGGCTCGTCAAGGCAATGAGCAGTTCTTC
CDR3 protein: CASSLFRARQGNEQFF

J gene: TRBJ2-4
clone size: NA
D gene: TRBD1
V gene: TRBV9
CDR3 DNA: TGTGCCAGCAGCGTCCAGGGGGACATTCAGTACTTC
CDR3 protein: CASSVQGDIQYF

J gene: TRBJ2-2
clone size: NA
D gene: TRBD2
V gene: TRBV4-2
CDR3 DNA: TGTGCCAGCAGCCCCCTGGGAGCGGGAGGGCCGACCGGGGAGCTGTTTTTT
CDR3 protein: CASSPLGAGGPTGELFF

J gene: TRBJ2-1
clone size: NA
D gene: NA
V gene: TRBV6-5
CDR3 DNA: TGTGCCAGCACCGCAGGGACGACCAATGAGCAGTTCTTC
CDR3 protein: CASTAGTTNEQFF

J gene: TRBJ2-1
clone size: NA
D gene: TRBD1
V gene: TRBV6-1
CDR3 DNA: TGTGCCAGCAGTGAATCTTACGGGACAGGACCCTACAATGAGCAGTTCTTC
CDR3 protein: CASSESYGTGPYNEQFF

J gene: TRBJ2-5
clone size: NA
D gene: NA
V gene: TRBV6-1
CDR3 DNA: TGTGCCAGTCGGGAGGGGGCGGCCAAAGAGACCCAGTACTTC
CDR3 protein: CASREGAAKETQYF

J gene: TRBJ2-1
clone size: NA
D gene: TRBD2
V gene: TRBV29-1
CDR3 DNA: TGCAGCGCGGGAGGGAGCGGGATGGCAAATGAGCAGTTCTTC
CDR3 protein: CSAGGSGMANEQFF

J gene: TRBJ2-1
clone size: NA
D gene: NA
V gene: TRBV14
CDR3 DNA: TGTGCCAGCAGCCAAGGGTCGGGACTGGGATACAATGAGCAGTTCTTC
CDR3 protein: CASSQGSGLGYNEQFF

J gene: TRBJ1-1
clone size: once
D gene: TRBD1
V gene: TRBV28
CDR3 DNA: TGTGCCAGCACCCGACAGGGGCGGGCTTTCTTT
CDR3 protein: CASTRQGRAFF

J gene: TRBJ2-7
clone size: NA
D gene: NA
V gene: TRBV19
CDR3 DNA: TGTGCCAGTAGTATAGGAAGGGGGGAATACGAGCAGTACTTC
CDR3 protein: CASSIGRGEYEQYF

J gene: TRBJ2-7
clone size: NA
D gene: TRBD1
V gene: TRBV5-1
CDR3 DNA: TGCGCCAGCAGCTTGGGGCGCCCGACAGGGGTCGAGCAGTACTTC
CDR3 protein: CASSLGRPTGVEQYF